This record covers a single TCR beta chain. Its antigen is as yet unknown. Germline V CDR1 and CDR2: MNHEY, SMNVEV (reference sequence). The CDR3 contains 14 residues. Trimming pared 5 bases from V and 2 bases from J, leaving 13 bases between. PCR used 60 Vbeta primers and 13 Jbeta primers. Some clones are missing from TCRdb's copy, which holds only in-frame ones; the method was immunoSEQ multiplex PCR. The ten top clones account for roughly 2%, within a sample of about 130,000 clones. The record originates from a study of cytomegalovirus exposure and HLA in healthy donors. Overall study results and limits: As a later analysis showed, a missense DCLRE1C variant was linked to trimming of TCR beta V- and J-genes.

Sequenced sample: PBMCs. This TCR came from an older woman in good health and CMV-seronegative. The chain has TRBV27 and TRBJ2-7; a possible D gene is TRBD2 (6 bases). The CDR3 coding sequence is TGTGCCAGCAGTCTGACCGGGACTCCCTACGAGCAGTACTTC. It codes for CASSLTGTPYEQYF.